These 21 T cell receptor beta chains were sequenced from one sample in a study of PD-1 blockade in classical Hodgkin lymphoma. The time point denotes: cycle 4 day 1 (C4D1), after less than 7 weeks of nivolumab. Every patient had relapsed following autologous stem cell transplantation, and cohorts differed in brentuximab vedotin exposure. Magnetic negative selection of thawed PBMCs was the method by which CD4+ T cells were purified. Some clones are missing from TCRdb's copy, which holds only in-frame ones; the method was immunoSEQ multiplex PCR. The repertoire holds tens of thousands of clones, roughly 76% seen once, with around 3.1% in the top ten. The sequencing here drew on CD4+ T cells from blood, taken before the fourth cycle of nivolumab. All receptors come from a human donor with classical Hodgkin lymphoma.

The genes are TRBV6-6 and TRBJ1-6; the D is unclear. The CDR3 runs to 12 residues. Deletions cut 0 bases from V and 13 bases from J, with 7 bases between. Germline CDR1 reads MNHNY; CDR2 reads SVGAGI (reference sequence). The CDR3 reads CASSYSNSPLHF. CDR3 nucleotides: TGTGCCAGCAGTTACTCGAACAGTCCCCTCCACTTT.

The gene calls are TRBV6-4 and TRBJ1-1; D unresolved. The V and J ends lost 2 bases and 0 bases respectively, with 4 bases between them. The CDR3 sequence is 13 residues long. The germline gives CDR1 MRHNA, CDR2 SNTAGT. The CDR3 DNA reads TGTGCCAGCAGTGACAACCTGAACACTGAAGCTTTCTTT. Translated, it gives CASSDNLNTEAFF.

The genes are TRBV19 and TRBJ1-2; 9 bases are a match to TRBD1. Trimming removed 5 bases from V and 3 bases from J; junction bases left unmatched: 7. CDR3 size: 15 residues. Germline CDR1 reads LNHDA; CDR2 reads SQIVND (reference sequence). CDR3 sequence reads: CASSPRTGADYGYTF. The CDR3 DNA sequence: TGTGCCAGTAGTCCCCGGACAGGGGCTGACTATGGCTACACCTTC. Filled out from reference TRBV19 and TRBJ1-2, the complete variable domain reads DGGITQSPKYLFRKEGQNVTLSCEQNLNHDAMYWYRQDPGQGLRLIYYSQIVNDFQKGDIAEGYSVSREKKESFPLTVTSAQKNPTAFYLCASSPRTGADYGYTFGSGTRLTVV.

The chain employs TRBV28 and TRBJ1-5; no firm D call. Germline loops: CDR1 MDHEN, CDR2 SYDVKM. This CDR3 is 14 amino acids long. V dropped 6 bases and J dropped 5 bases, with 14 bases sitting between them. The CDR3 nucleotides are TGTGCCAGCAGCCCCCCCGACTTATATCAGCCCCAGCATTTT. The encoded protein is CASSPPDLYQPQHF.

This chain links TRBV5-4 with TRBJ1-2; D unresolved. The germline V gene has CDR1 SGHNT and CDR2 YYREEE (reference sequence). CDR3 length: 13 residues. Between the trimmed V and J ends, which lost 1 base and 4 bases, there was a span of 8 bases. The CDR3 DNA follows: TGTGCCAGCAGCTTGTCGAGGACCTATGGCTACACCTTC. Translating gives CASSLSRTYGYTF.

The CDR3 loop reads CASSLRDRVISPLHF. The DNA of the CDR3 is TGTGCCAGCAGTTTAAGGGACAGGGTGATTTCACCCCTCCACTTT. V and J are TRBV28 and TRBJ1-6; 9 bases agree with TRBD1. The CDR3 runs 15 residues. Germline V gene lookup returns CDR1 MDHEN and CDR2 SYDVKM. Germline trimming cut 2 bases from V and 9 bases from J; bases unmatched to any gene: 5.

The genes are TRBV11-2 and TRBJ2-7; 9 bases match TRBD1. In germline, CDR1 is SGHAT, CDR2 FQNNGV. This CDR3 spans 16 amino acids. V was clipped by 2 bases and J by 2 bases; unmatched bases: 7. The CDR3 loop reads CASSLLTGTGTYEQYF. In DNA form, the CDR3 reads TGTGCCAGCAGCTTACTCACCGGGACAGGGACCTACGAGCAGTACTTC.

The chain employs TRBV9 and TRBJ1-5; D may be TRBD1 (6 bases). The CDR3 runs to 15 residues. CDR1 and CDR2 from the germline V gene are SGDLS and YYNGEE. Trimming took off 3 bases at V and 5 bases at J, with 15 bases between the two ends. The CDR3, as DNA: TGTGCCAGCAGCGCCGAGGACAGTTCATATCAGCCCCAGCATTTT. Its translation: CASSAEDSSYQPQHF.

This chain links TRBV12-5 with TRBJ2-2; no reliable D call. CDR1 and CDR2 (germline): LGHNT, FRNRAP. V shed 5 bases and J shed 4 bases, with 2 bases lying between them. The CDR3 totals 11 residues. CDR3 sequence reads: CASGATGELFF. Here the CDR3 DNA reads TGTGCTAGTGGTGCCACCGGGGAGCTGTTTTTT.

This chain joins TRBV4-2 and TRBJ1-6; D is possibly TRBD1 (6 bases). The CDR3 runs 19 residues. Per the germline V gene, CDR1 is LGHNA and CDR2 is YNFKEQ. V lost 0 bases and J lost 0, with 15 bases in between. The CDR3 sequence is CASSQDRGGVSSYNSPLHF. DNA for the CDR3: TGTGCCAGCAGCCAAGATCGAGGGGGGGTAAGCTCCTATAATTCACCCCTCCACTTT.

The chain links TRBV7-2 to TRBJ1-5; D is undetermined. Per the germline V gene, CDR1 is SGHTA and CDR2 is FQGNSA. Trimming left V 0 bases short and J 5 bases short, with 2 bases between. This CDR3 region has 12 residues. The CDR3 region is CASSLADQPQHF. In DNA form, the CDR3 reads TGTGCCAGCAGCTTAGCGGATCAGCCCCAGCATTTT.

V is TRBV9 and J is TRBJ1-4, with TRBD1 matching over 9 bases. J gave up 8 bases and V 1 base, and 9 bases lay outside the gene matches. In germline, CDR1 is SGDLS, CDR2 YYNGEE. This CDR3 region has 16 residues. The CDR3 loop is CASSVMPTGGGEKLFF. In DNA, the CDR3 is TGTGCCAGCAGCGTAATGCCGACAGGGGGAGGAGAAAAACTGTTTTTT.

This clone was recorded only once. This chain links TRBV29-1 with TRBJ2-1; 15 positions agree with TRBD2. V dropped 8 bases and J dropped 6; count of bases not matched to a gene: 14. Germline loops: CDR1 SQVTM, CDR2 ANQGSEA. The CDR3 contains 17 residues. As DNA, the CDR3 is TGCAGCTTAACCGGGACTAGCGGGGGGTCGGTATTCAATGAGCAGTTCTTC. Encoded protein: CSLTGTSGGSVFNEQFF.

The count of this clone is one. V and J are TRBV30 and TRBJ1-5; D call uncertain. This CDR3 is built from 13 residues. The germline V gene has CDR1 GTSNPN and CDR2 SVGIG (reference sequence). The V and J ends lost 3 bases and 4 bases respectively, with 10 bases between them. This chain's CDR3 is CAWSVTGNQPQHF. As DNA, the CDR3 is TGTGCCTGGAGCGTCACGGGTAATCAGCCCCAGCATTTT. The complete variable domain, with remaining parts taken from reference TRBV30 and TRBJ1-5, reads SQTIHQWPATLVQPVGSPLSLECTVEGTSNPNLYWYRQAAGRGLQLLFYSVGIGQISSEVPQNLSASRPQDRQFILSSKKLLLSDSGFYLCAWSVTGNQPQHFGDGTRLSIL.

The chain uses TRBV19 and TRBJ2-5; maybe TRBD1 (6 bases). Germline CDR1 is LNHDA and CDR2 is SQIVND (reference sequence). V gave up 7 bases and J gave up 5 bases, with 20 bases separating them. The CDR3 totals 15 residues. This CDR3 reads CASNPDQGWGETQYF. Here the CDR3 DNA reads TGTGCCAGTAACCCTGATCAGGGGTGGGGGGAGACCCAGTACTTC.

This chain joins TRBV18 and TRBJ2-7; 7 positions agree with TRBD1. The length of the CDR3 is 11 residues. Germline trimming cut 5 bases from V and 6 bases from J; bases unmatched to any gene: 1. Germline values: CDR1 KGHSH, CDR2 LQKENI. The CDR3 nucleotides are TGTGCCAGCTCAACAGGGGCCGAGCAGTACTTC. This translates into CASSTGAEQYF.

The chain employs TRBV2 and TRBJ1-2, with D maybe TRBD1 (6 bases). V lost 5 bases and J lost 7, with 11 bases in between. The CDR3 is 12 residues long. Germline CDR1 reads SNHLY; CDR2 reads FYNNEI. CDR3 in amino acids: CASSSQGTGYTF. The DNA of the CDR3 is TGTGCCAGCAGTTCTCAGGGGACTGGCTACACCTTC. Full variable domain (rest looked up from reference TRBV2 and TRBJ1-2): EPEVTQTPSHQVTQMGQEVILRCVPISNHLYFYWYRQILGQKVEFLVSFYNNEISEKSEIFDDQFSVERPDGSNFTLKIRSTKLEDSAMYFCASSSQGTGYTFGSGTRLTVV.

The rearrangement links TRBV4-2 to TRBJ1-2; D is unresolved. Germline CDR1 reads LGHNA; CDR2 reads YNFKEQ. The length of the CDR3 is 14 residues. Trimming pared 1 base from V and 4 bases from J, leaving 10 bases between. CDR3 sequence (DNA): TGTGCCAGCAGCCAAGGAGCAGGACCCTATGGCTACACCTTC. Translation gives CASSQGAGPYGYTF.

This chain connects TRBV6-5 to TRBJ1-3; D not resolved. The CDR3 runs to 14 residues. Germline lookup yields CDR1 MNHEY and CDR2 SVGAGI. V shed 0 bases and J shed 8 bases, with 11 bases lying between them. The CDR3 nucleotides read TGTGCCAGCAGTTACTCGTACATGAGGGACACCATATATTTT. Its translation: CASSYSYMRDTIYF.

The genes are TRBV18 and TRBJ1-2, with D uncertain. CDR3 length equals 13 residues. Germline CDR1 is KGHSH and CDR2 is LQKENI. Trimming pared 4 bases from V and 4 bases from J, leaving 10 bases between. CDR3 in amino acids: CASSLRGGYGYTF. The CDR3 DNA follows: TGTGCCAGCTCACTTCGCGGCGGCTATGGCTACACCTTC. Using reference TRBV18 and TRBJ1-2 for the parts outside the CDR3, the full variable domain is NAGVMQNPRHLVRRRGQEARLRCSPMKGHSHVYWYRQLPEEGLKFMVYLQKENIIDESGMPKERFSAEFPKEGPSILRIQQVVRGDSAAYFCASSLRGGYGYTFGSGTRLTVV.

The chain carries TRBV19 and TRBJ1-4, with 7 nucleotides matching TRBD1. CDR3 length: 16 residues. The junction had 8 bases not matched to a gene; V was cut back by 4 bases and J by 3 bases. CDR1 is LNHDA, CDR2 SQIVND, per germline (reference sequence). CDR3 DNA: TGTGCCAGTAGTACCTTTACAGGGGATGCTAATGAAAAACTGTTTTTT. Translated, it gives CASSTFTGDANEKLFF.